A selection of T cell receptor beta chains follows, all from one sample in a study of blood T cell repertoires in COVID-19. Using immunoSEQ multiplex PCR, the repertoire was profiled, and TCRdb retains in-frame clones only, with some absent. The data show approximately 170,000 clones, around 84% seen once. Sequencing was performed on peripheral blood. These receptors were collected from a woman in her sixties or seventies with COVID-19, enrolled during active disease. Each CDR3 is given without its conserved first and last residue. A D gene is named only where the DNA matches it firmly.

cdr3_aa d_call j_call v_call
ASHGQHYGYT NA TRBJ1-2 TRBV28
ASSFGGQGAQETQY TRBD1 TRBJ2-5 TRBV5-5
ASSIAGQGASQPQH TRBD1 TRBJ1-5 TRBV19
ASSKNRGDNEAF TRBD1 TRBJ1-1 TRBV11-3
ASSSADRGYQETQY TRBD1 TRBJ2-5 TRBV5-1
ASSLGQGYGYT TRBD1 TRBJ1-2 TRBV28
ASKDTTGGIQPQH TRBD1 TRBJ1-5 TRBV28
ASSETGQGAAEAF TRBD1 TRBJ1-1 TRBV2
ASNSAYSYEQY NA TRBJ2-7 TRBV6-5
SASVVGQYNQPQH NA TRBJ1-5 TRBV20-1